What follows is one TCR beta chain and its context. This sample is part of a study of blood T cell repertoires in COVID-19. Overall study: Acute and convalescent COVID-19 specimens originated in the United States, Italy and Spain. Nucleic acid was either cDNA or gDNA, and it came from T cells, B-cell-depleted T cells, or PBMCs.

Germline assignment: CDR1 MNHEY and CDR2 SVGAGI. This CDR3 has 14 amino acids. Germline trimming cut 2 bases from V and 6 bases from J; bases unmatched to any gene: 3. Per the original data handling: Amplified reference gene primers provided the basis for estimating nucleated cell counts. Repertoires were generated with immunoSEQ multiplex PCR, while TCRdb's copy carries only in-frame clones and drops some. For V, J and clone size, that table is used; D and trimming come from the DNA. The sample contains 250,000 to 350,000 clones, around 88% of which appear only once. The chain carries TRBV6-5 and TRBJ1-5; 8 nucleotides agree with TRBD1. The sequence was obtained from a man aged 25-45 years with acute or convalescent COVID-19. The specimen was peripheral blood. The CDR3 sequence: CASSYRTGSQPQHF. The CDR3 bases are TGTGCCAGCAGTTACCGGACAGGGTCTCAGCCCCAGCATTTT.